This section outlines one T cell receptor beta chain sequence together with its context. CDR3 length equals 13 residues. V dropped 5 bases and J dropped 1; count of bases not matched to a gene: 0. Germline CDR1 reads SGHRS; CDR2 reads YFSETQ. This record comes from a study of control samples from healthy donors and cancer patients. Only in-frame clones appear in the TCRdb table, and some are missing; sequencing was by immunoSEQ multiplex PCR. Here the sample spans over 45,000 clones, roughly 92% being singletons. The receptor was derived from a man aged 25-40 years with colorectal cancer. This chain uses TRBV5-1 with TRBJ2-3; 8 bases map to TRBD1. The material sequenced was PBMCs. CDR3 in amino acids: CASRDRGTDTQYF. DNA of the CDR3: TGCGCCAGCAGGGACAGGGGCACAGATACGCAGTATTTT.